This TCR beta chain was obtained from a study of T cells in Graves' hyperthyroidism and ophthalmopathy. V was pared by 3 bases and J by 3 bases, with 10 bases of the junction left unmatched. The CDR3 runs to 17 residues. The source material, RNA transcripts, was used to amplify TCR beta CDR3 regions. HTBI primers drove first-round RT-PCR of the TCR CDR3. TCRdb fed the multiplex PCR reads into MiXCR, producing one record per CDR3 protein. The table records approximately 640,000 distinct CDR3 sequences, about 17% of them present only once. Sequencing input: blood. This TCR was recovered from a woman aged 30 to 39 with Graves' hyperthyroidism. The chain joins TRBV12-3 or TRBV12-4 to TRBJ1-1; 10 bases are a match to TRBD1. Written as DNA, the CDR3 is TGTGCCAGCAGTTTTTGGACAGGGGGGGACGGGTACACTGAAGCTTTCTTT. Protein product: CASSFWTGGDGYTEAFF.